This T cell receptor (beta chain) originates from a study of T-cell reconstitution after alpha-beta-depleted transplantation in children. Overall study results and limits: Alpha-beta T cells present about two months after transplant were reported to originate from several hundred expanded graft clones.

With respect to this clonotype: The antigen is unknown.

Unique molecular identifiers were incorporated when the TCRbeta library was constructed. TCRdb recomputed calls from the PCR reads with MiXCR, one row per CDR3 protein. Found here are approximately 270,000 distinct CDR3 sequences, 20% to 30% of them singletons; the top ten hold around 4.8%. The length of the CDR3 is 13 residues. Germline CDR1 reads SGDLS; CDR2 reads YYNGEE. The germline V and J ends were trimmed by 2 bases and 4 bases, with 7 bases remaining between them. Sequenced here: PBMCs, mostly from graft donor cells, sampled 360 days after TCRalphabeta/CD19-depleted stem cell transplant. The sequence derives from a female patient aged 2-9 years who had a stem cell transplant for congenital amegakaryocytic thrombocytopenia, so the T cells may come from the graft donor. The gene calls are TRBV9 and TRBJ2-1, with a weak D call TRBD1 (5 bases). The CDR3, as DNA: TGTGCCAGCAGCGTTGCAGGGTACAATGAGCAGTTCTTC. This sequence encodes CASSVAGYNEQFF. Variable domain in full (rest from reference TRBV9 and TRBJ2-1): DSGVTQTPKHLITATGQRVTLRCSPRSGDLSVYWYQQSLDQGLQFLIQYYNGEERAKGNILERFSAQQFPDLHSELNLSSLELGDSALYFCASSVAGYNEQFFGPGTRLTVL.